A selection of T cell receptor beta chains follows, all from one sample in a study of PD-1 blockade in classical Hodgkin lymphoma. Measured with immunoSEQ multiplex PCR; TCRdb has only the in-frame clones, and not every one. The sample contains 95,000 to 100,000 clones, approximately 90% of which appear only once. This sample comprised peripheral blood mononuclear cells (PBMCs), obtained before the second cycle of nivolumab. These receptors all come from a human donor with classical Hodgkin lymphoma. Both conserved end residues are part of each CDR3. D genes are given only for firm matches. Not all rows give a size; the values are once, few, many and, for expanded clones, a class.

>TRBJ2-7|TRBV6-5|.|.
TGTGCCAGCATCCCCCTCGGGACTCACGAGCAGTACTTC
CASIPLGTHEQYF
>TRBJ1-5|TRBV6-6|TRBD1|.
TGTGCCAGCAGGAGGGACAGCAGCAATCAGCCCCAGCATTTT
CASRRDSSNQPQHF
>TRBJ1-4|TRBV6-5|.|.
TGTGCCAGCAGTTACGGAGCAGAAGAAAAACTGTTTTTT
CASSYGAEEKLFF
>TRBJ1-2|TRBV19|.|.
TGTGCCAGTAGTAACTTAAACAGGGTGATGGCGAACTATGGCTACACCTTC
CASSNLNRVMANYGYTF
>TRBJ1-1|TRBV5-1|.|.
TGCGCCAGCAGCTTGCAGGGCGGTGAAGCTTTCTTT
CASSLQGGEAFF
>TRBJ2-7|TRBV7-8|TRBD2|.
TGTGCCAGCAGCGGACGGACTAGCGGGGAGCAGTACTTC
CASSGRTSGEQYF
>TRBJ1-6|TRBV30|.|.
TGTGCCTGGACCACAGGGCGGGCGCCCTATAATTCACCCCTCCACTTT
CAWTTGRAPYNSPLHF
>TRBJ2-3|TRBV5-8|TRBD1|.
TGTGCCAGCAGCCGCCCGGGACAGGGGACAGATACGCAGTATTTT
CASSRPGQGTDTQYF
>TRBJ2-7|TRBV7-2|.|.
TGTGCCAGCAGTTCCGGCCCCTTAGGGGAGCAGTACTTC
CASSSGPLGEQYF
>TRBJ1-2|TRBV18|TRBD1|.
TGTGCCAGCTCTATGACAGGGGGTTATGGCTACACCTTC
CASSMTGGYGYTF
>TRBJ2-7|TRBV7-2|.|once
TGTGCCAGCAGCTTAGCAGGGGGGGGTTCGGCCCACGAGCAGTACTTC
CASSLAGGGSAHEQYF
>TRBJ2-7|TRBV19|TRBD1|.
TGTGCCAGTAGTATACCCACAGGGGGCCTATCCGAGCAGTACTTC
CASSIPTGGLSEQYF
>TRBJ2-2|TRBV15|.|.
TGTGCCACCAGCAGAAAGGGAGGCAGAAACACCGGGGAGCTGTTTTTT
CATSRKGGRNTGELFF
>TRBJ2-7|TRBV6-6|TRBD1|.
TGTGCCAGCAGTAGACCCGGACAGGGCTCCTACGAGCAGTACTTC
CASSRPGQGSYEQYF
>TRBJ1-2|TRBV15|.|.
TGTGCCACCAGCAGACAGGGAATCAACTATGGCTACACCTTC
CATSRQGINYGYTF